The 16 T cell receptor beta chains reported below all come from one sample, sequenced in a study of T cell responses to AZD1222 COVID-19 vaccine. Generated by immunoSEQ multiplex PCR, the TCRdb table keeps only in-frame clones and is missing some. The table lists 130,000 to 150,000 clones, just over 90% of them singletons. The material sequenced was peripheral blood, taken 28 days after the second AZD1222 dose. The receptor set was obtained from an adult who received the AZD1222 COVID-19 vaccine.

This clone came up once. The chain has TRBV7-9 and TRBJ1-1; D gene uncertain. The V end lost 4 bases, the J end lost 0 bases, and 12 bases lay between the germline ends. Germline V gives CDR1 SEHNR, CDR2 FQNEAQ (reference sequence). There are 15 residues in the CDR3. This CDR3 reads CASSYPGGMNTEAFF. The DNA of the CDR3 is TGTGCCAGCAGCTACCCCGGCGGGATGAACACTGAAGCTTTCTTT.

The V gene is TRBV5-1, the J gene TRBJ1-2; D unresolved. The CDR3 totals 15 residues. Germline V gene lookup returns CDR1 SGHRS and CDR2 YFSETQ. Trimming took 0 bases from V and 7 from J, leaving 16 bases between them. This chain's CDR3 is CASSLGGDGKLGYTF. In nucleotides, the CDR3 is TGCGCCAGCAGCTTGGGCGGTGATGGGAAACTTGGCTACACCTTC.

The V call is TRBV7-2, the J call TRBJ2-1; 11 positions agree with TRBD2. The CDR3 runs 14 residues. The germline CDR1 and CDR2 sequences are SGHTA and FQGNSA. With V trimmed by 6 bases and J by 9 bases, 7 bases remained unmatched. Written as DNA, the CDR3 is TGTGCCAGCAGAAATAGCGGGGGGGCCGCTGAGCAGTTCTTC. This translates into CASRNSGGAAEQFF.

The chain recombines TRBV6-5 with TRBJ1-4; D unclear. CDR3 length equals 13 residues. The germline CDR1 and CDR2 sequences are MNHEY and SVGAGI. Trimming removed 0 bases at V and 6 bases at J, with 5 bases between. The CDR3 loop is CASSYSGDEKLFF. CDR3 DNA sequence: TGTGCCAGCAGTTACTCAGGCGATGAAAAACTGTTTTTT.

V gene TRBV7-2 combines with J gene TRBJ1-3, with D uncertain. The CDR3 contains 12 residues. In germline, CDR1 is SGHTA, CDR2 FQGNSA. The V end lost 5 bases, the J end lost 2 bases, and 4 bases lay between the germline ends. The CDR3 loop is CASSPTGNTIYF. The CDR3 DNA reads TGTGCCAGCAGCCCCACTGGAAACACCATATATTTT.

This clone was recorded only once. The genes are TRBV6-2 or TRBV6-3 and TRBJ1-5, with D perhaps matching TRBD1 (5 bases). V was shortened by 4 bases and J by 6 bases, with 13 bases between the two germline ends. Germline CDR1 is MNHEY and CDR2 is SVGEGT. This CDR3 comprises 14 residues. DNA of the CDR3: TGTGCCAGCAGTTCGCACAGGTTAGGTCAGCCCCAGCATTTT. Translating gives CASSSHRLGQPQHF.

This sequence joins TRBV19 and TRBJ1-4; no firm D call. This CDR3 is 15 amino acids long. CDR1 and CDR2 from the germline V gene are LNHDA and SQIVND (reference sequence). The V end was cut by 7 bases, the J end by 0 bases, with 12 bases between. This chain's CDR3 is CASKEAAATNEKLFF. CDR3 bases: TGTGCCAGTAAAGAGGCGGCCGCAACTAATGAAAAACTGTTTTTT. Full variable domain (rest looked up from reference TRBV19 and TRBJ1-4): DGGITQSPKYLFRKEGQNVTLSCEQNLNHDAMYWYRQDPGQGLRLIYYSQIVNDFQKGDIAEGYSVSREKKESFPLTVTSAQKNPTAFYLCASKEAAATNEKLFFGSGTQLSVL.

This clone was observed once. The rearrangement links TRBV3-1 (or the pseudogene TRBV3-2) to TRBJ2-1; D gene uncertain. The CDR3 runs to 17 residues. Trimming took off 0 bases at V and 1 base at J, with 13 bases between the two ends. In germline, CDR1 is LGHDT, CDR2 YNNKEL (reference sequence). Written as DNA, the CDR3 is TGTGCCAGCAGCCAAGATGCGGCTACGTATTCCTACAATGAGCAGTTCTTC. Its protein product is CASSQDAATYSYNEQFF.

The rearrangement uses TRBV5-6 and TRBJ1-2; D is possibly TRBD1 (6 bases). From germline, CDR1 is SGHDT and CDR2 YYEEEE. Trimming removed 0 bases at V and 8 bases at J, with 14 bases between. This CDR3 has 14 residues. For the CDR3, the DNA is TGTGCCAGCAGCTTGGTGTCAGGGGCCGGGGGCTACACCTTC. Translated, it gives CASSLVSGAGGYTF.

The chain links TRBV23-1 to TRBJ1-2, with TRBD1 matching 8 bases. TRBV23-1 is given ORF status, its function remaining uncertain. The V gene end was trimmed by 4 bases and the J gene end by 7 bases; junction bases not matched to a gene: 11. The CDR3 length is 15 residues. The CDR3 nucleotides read TGCGCCAGCAGTCGTAGGGACAGGCCCACAGGTGGCTACACCTTC. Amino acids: CASSRRDRPTGGYTF.

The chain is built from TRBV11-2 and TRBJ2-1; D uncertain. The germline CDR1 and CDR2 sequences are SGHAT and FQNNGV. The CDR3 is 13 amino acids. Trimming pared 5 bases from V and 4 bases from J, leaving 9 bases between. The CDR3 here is CASSLDLYNEQFF. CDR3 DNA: TGTGCCAGCAGCCTCGACTTATACAATGAGCAGTTCTTC.

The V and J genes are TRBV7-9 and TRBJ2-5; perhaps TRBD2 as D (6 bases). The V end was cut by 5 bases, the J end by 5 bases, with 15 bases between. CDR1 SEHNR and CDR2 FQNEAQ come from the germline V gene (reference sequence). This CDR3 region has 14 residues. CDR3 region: CASSLFGAGETQYF. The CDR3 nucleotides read TGTGCCAGCAGCCTATTCGGGGCGGGGGAGACCCAGTACTTC.

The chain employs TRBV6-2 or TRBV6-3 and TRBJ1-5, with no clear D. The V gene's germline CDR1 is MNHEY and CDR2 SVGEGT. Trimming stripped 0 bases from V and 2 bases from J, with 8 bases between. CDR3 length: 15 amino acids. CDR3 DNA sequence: TGTGCCAGCAGTTACTCGTCAGGAGGCAATCAGCCCCAGCATTTT. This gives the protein CASSYSSGGNQPQHF.

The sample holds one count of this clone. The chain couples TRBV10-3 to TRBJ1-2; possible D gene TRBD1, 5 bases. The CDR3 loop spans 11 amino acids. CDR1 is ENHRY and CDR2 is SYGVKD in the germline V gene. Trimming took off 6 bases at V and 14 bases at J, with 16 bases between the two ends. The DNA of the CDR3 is TGTGCCATCAGGGCTGGACAAGGTCGGACCTTC. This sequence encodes CAIRAGQGRTF.

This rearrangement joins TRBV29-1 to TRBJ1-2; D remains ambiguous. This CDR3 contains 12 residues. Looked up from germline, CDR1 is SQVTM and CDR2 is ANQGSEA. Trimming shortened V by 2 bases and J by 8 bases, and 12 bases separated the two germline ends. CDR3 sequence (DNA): TGCAGCGTTGAAACAAACTCGGGGGGCTACACCTTC. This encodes CSVETNSGGYTF.

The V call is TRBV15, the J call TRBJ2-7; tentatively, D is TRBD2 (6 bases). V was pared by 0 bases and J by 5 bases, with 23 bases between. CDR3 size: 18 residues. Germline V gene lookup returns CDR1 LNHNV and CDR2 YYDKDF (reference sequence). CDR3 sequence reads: CATSRDLGRGTGRNEQYF. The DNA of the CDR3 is TGTGCCACCAGCAGAGATTTAGGGCGTGGCACGGGGAGGAACGAGCAGTACTTC. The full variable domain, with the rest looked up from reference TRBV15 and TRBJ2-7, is DAMVIQNPRYQVTQFGKPVTLSCSQTLNHNVMYWYQQKSSQAPKLLFHYYDKDFNNEADTPDNFQSRRPNTSFCFLDIRSPGLGDTAMYLCATSRDLGRGTGRNEQYFGPGTRLTVT.